Reported below is one T cell receptor (beta chain). Its cognate antigen is unknown. The sample belongs to a study of T cell responses to AZD1222 COVID-19 vaccine. Study-wide results and limits: Spike as a whole was targeted by vaccine-associated CD4 TCRs, dominant at 160-218 and 743-854. Females made up more of the donors, who were largely white British, and clonal diversity may have come out too low. Once two AZD1222 doses were given, Spike-specific TCR breadth and depth went up.

Second-dose intervals of approximately 4 or approximately 12 weeks were pooled. CDR1 and CDR2 (germline): SGHTA, FQGTGA. CDR3 length equals 13 residues. Trimming shortened V by 4 bases and J by 1 base, and 7 bases separated the two germline ends. TCRdb's table, derived via immunoSEQ multiplex PCR, lists solely in-frame clones and lacks some. The table lists under 150,000 clones, about 91% of them singletons, with less than 9.5% in the top ten. Sequenced here: peripheral blood, sampled 28 days after the second AZD1222 dose. The J gene is TRBJ1-1, the V gene TRBV7-3; D uncertain. This TCR was sampled from an adult who received the AZD1222 COVID-19 vaccine. The CDR3 DNA reads as TGTGCCAGCAGCTCTGACGGGAACACTGAAGCTTTCTTT. Residues: CASSSDGNTEAFF.